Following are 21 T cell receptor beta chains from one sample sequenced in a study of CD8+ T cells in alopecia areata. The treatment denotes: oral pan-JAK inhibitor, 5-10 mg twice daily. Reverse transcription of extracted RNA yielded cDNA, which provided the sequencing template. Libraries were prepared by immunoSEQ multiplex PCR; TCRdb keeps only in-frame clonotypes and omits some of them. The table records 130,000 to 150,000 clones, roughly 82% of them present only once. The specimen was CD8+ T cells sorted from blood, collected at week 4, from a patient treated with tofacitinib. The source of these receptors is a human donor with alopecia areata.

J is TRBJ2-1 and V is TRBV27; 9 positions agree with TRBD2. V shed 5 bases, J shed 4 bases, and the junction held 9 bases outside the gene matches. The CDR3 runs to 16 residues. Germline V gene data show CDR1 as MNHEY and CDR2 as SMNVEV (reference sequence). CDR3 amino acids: CASSQYSGGAYNEQFF. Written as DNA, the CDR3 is TGTGCCAGCAGTCAGTATAGCGGGGGAGCGTACAATGAGCAGTTCTTC.

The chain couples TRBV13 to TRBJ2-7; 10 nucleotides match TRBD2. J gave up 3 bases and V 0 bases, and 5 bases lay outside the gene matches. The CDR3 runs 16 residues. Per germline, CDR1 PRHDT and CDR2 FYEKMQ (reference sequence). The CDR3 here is CASSLGGASGGYEQYF. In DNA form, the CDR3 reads TGTGCCAGCAGCTTAGGTGGGGCTAGCGGGGGCTACGAGCAGTACTTC.

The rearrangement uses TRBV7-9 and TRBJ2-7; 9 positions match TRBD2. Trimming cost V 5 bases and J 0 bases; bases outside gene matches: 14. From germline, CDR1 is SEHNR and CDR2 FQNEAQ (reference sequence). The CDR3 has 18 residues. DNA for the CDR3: TGTGCCAGCAGCCCCGGTCCCGGGACTAGCCCGAGCTCCTACGAGCAGTACTTC. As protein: CASSPGPGTSPSSYEQYF. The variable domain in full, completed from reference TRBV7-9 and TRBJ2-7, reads DTGVSQNPRHKITKRGQNVTFRCDPISEHNRLYWYRQTLGQGPEFLTYFQNEAQLEKSRLLSDRFSAERPKGSFSTLEIQRTEQGDSAMYLCASSPGPGTSPSSYEQYFGPGTRLTVT.

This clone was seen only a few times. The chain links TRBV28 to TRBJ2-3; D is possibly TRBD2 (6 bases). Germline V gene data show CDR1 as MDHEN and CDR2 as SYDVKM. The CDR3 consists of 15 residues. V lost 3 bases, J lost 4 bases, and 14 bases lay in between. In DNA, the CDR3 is TGTGCCAGCAGTTTTACTAGCAGGTTCCCAGATACGCAGTATTTT. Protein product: CASSFTSRFPDTQYF.

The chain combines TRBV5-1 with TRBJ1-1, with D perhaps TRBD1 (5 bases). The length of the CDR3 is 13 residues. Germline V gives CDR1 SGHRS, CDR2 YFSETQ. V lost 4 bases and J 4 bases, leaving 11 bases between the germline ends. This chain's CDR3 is CASSLRGSTEAFF. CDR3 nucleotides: TGCGCCAGCAGCCTCCGGGGGTCCACTGAAGCTTTCTTT.

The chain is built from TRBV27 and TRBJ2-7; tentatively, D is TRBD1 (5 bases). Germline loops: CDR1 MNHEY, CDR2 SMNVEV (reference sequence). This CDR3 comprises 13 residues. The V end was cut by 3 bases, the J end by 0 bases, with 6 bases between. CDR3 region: CASSLTVSYEQYF. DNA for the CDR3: TGTGCCAGCAGTTTGACAGTCTCCTACGAGCAGTACTTC.

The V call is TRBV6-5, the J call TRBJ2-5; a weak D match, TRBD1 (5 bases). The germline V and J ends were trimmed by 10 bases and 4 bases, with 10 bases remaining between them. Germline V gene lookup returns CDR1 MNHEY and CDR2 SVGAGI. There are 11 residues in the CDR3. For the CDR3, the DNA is TGTGCCACCAAAAGGGGAGAGACCCAGTACTTC. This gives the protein CATKRGETQYF.

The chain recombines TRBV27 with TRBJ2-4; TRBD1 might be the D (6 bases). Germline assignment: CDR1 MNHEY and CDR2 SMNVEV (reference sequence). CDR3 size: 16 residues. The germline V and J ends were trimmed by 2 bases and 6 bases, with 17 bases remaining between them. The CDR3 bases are TGTGCCAGCAGTTTAATAGGCGGACAGCAGTTAAACATTCAGTACTTC. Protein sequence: CASSLIGGQQLNIQYF.

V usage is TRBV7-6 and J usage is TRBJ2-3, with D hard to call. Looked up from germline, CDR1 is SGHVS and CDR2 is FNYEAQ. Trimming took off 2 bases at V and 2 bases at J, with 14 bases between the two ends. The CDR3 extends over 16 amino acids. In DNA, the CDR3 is TGTGCCAGCAGCTTAAATGATATCAGTTCCACAGATACGCAGTATTTT. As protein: CASSLNDISSTDTQYF. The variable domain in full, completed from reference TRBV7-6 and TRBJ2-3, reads GAGVSQSPRYKVTKRGQDVALRCDPISGHVSLYWYRQALGQGPEFLTYFNYEAQQDKSGLPNDRFSAERPEGSISTLTIQRTEQRDSAMYRCASSLNDISSTDTQYFGPGTRLTVL.

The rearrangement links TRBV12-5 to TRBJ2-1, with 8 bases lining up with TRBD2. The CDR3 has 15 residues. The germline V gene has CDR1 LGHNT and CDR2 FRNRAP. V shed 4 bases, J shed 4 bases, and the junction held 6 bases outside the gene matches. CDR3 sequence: CASGSGTSIYNEQFF. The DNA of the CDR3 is TGTGCTAGTGGTTCCGGGACTAGTATATACAATGAGCAGTTCTTC.

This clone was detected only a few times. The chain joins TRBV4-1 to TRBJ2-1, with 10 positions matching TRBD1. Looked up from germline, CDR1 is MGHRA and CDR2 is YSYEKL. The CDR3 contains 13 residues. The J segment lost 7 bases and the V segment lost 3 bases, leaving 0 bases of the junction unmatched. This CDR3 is CASSQGQGNEQFF. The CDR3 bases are TGCGCCAGCAGCCAGGGACAGGGGAATGAGCAGTTCTTC.

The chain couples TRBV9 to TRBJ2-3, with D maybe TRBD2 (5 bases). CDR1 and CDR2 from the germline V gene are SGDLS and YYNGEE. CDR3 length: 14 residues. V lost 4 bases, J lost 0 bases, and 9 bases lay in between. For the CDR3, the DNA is TGTGCCAGCAGCCCACCGGGAAGCACAGATACGCAGTATTTT. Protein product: CASSPPGSTDTQYF.

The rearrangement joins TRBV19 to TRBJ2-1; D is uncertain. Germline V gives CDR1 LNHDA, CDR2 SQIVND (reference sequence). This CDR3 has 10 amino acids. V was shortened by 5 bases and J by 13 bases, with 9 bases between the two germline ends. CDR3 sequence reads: CASSERKQFF. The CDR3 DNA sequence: TGTGCCAGTAGTGAACGGAAACAGTTCTTC.

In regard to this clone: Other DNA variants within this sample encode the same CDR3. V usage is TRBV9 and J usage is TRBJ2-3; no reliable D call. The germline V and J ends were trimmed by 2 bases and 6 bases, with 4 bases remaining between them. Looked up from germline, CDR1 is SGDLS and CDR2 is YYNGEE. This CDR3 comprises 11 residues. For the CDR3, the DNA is TGTGCCAGCAGCGTCGGGGATACGCAGTATTTT. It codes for CASSVGDTQYF.

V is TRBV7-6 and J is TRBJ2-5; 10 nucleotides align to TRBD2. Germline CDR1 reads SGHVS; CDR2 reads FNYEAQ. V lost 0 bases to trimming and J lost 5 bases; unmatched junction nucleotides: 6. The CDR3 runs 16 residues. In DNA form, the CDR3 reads TGTGCCAGCAGCTTAGCGGCTAGCGGGGGCGGGGAGACCCAGTACTTC. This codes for CASSLAASGGGETQYF.

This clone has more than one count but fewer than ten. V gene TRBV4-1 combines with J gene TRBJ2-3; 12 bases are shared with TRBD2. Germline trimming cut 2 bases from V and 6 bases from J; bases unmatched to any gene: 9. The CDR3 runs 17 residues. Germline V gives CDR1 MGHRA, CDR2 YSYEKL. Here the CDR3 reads CASSQRLAGDRPDTQYF. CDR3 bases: TGCGCCAGCAGCCAACGACTAGCGGGGGACCGCCCGGATACGCAGTATTTT.

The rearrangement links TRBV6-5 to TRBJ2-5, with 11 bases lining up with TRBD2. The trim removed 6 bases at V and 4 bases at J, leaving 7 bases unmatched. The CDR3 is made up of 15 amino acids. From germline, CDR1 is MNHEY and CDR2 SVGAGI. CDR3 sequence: CASSLLAGEGETQYF. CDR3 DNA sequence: TGTGCCAGCAGCCTACTAGCGGGGGAGGGAGAGACCCAGTACTTC.

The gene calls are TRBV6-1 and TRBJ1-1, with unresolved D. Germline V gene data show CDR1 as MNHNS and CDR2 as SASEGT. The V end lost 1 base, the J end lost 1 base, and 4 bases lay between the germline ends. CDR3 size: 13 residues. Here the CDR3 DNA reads TGTGCCAGCAGTGAAGGCCCGAACACTGAAGCTTTCTTT. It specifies CASSEGPNTEAFF.

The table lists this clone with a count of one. CDR3 sequence: CSVLGGDSYEQYF. The CDR3 nucleotides are TGCAGCGTTCTTGGGGGTGACTCCTACGAGCAGTACTTC. The chain carries TRBV29-1 and TRBJ2-7; TRBD1 or TRBD2 may be the D gene (5 bases each). Trimming stripped 5 bases from V and 0 bases from J, with 11 bases between. Germline values: CDR1 SQVTM, CDR2 ANQGSEA. The CDR3 length is 13 residues.

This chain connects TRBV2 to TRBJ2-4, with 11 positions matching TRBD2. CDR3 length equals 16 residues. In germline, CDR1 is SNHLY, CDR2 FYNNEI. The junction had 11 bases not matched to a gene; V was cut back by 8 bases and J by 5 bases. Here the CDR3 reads CASGPLAGGHQNIQYF. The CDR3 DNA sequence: TGTGCCAGCGGCCCCTTAGCGGGGGGGCACCAAAACATTCAGTACTTC. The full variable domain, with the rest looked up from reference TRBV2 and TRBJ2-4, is EPEVTQTPSHQVTQMGQEVILRCVPISNHLYFYWYRQILGQKVEFLVSFYNNEISEKSEIFDDQFSVERPDGSNFTLKIRSTKLEDSAMYFCASGPLAGGHQNIQYFGAGTRLSVL.

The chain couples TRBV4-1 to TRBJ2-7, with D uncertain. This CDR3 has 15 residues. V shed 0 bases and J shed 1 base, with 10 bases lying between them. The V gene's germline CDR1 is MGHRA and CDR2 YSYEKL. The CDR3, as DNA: TGCGCCAGCAGCCAAGAAGGAGACTCTTCCTACGAGCAGTACTTC. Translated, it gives CASSQEGDSSYEQYF.